A selection of T cell receptor beta chains follows, all from one sample in a study of T cell responses to AZD1222 COVID-19 vaccine. This table comes from immunoSEQ multiplex PCR, and its TCRdb copy is limited to in-frame clones, with some not included. The sample records about 190,000 clones, roughly 92% being singletons. The sequences come from peripheral blood, collected on day 0 of AZD1222 vaccination. The receptors here all came from an adult in good health. CDR3s include the opening cysteine and the closing phenylalanine or tryptophan. D genes are given only for firm matches. The size entry is marked missing in some rows and otherwise reads once, few, many or a size class.

d_call,clone_size,j_call,v_call,cdr3_nt,cdr3_aa
-,few,TRBJ2-7,TRBV2,TGTGCCAGCATGGAATCCTACGAGCAGTACTTC,CASMESYEQYF
-,-,TRBJ2-3,TRBV7-7,TGTGCCAGCAGCTTGCAGGGTGCTAGCACAGATACGCAGTATTTT,CASSLQGASTDTQYF
-,-,TRBJ2-1,TRBV12-5,TGTGCTAGTGGTCTCACTAGAGATGAGCAGTTCTTC,CASGLTRDEQFF
-,-,TRBJ1-1,TRBV5-1,TGCGCCAGCAGCTTGTTAACAGGGCTGAACACTGAAGCTTTCTTT,CASSLLTGLNTEAFF
-,-,TRBJ1-5,TRBV7-9,TGTGCCAGCAGCTTAGCACGGGATAGCAATCAGCCCCAGCATTTT,CASSLARDSNQPQHF
-,-,TRBJ1-5,TRBV2,TGTGCCAGCAAGGAGGGTAGCAATCAGCCCCAGCATTTT,CASKEGSNQPQHF
-,-,TRBJ1-4,TRBV18,TGTGCCAGCTCGCTGGAGCGGCAAGAAAAACTGTTTTTT,CASSLERQEKLFF
-,-,TRBJ1-3,TRBV5-1,TGCGCCAGCAGCTTGGTCCCGGCGGGTGGAAACACCATATATTTT,CASSLVPAGGNTIYF
-,-,TRBJ1-5,TRBV27,TGTGCCAGCAGTTTATCGAGGGATGCAGGCAATCAGCCCCAGCATTTT,CASSLSRDAGNQPQHF
-,-,TRBJ1-2,TRBV5-4,TGTGCCAGCAGCACCCCCGGGGGGAGGGCGGACTATGGCTACACCTTC,CASSTPGGRADYGYTF
-,-,TRBJ1-2,TRBV19,TGTGCCAGTAGCGAAACGTCCCGAACCTATGGCTACACCTTC,CASSETSRTYGYTF
-,-,TRBJ1-2,TRBV27,TGTGCCAGCAGTTCGAGGCGGACCTTTGGCTACACCTTC,CASSSRRTFGYTF
TRBD1,-,TRBJ2-3,TRBV7-9,TGTGCCAGCAGTCCATATGGACAGGGCCTCACAGATACGCAGTATTTT,CASSPYGQGLTDTQYF
TRBD2,-,TRBJ2-6,TRBV6-6,TGTGCCAGCAGGGGACTATCCTCTGGGGCCAACGTCCTGACTTTC,CASRGLSSGANVLTF
-,-,TRBJ2-5,TRBV5-1,TGCGCCAGCAGCTTGCGGGAGACCCAGTACTTC,CASSLRETQYF
TRBD1,-,TRBJ1-2,TRBV19,TGTGCCAGTAGTGTAACAGGGGCGAAAGACTATGGCTACACCTTC,CASSVTGAKDYGYTF
-,-,TRBJ2-7,TRBV14,TGTGCCAGCAGCCGAGACGTGGGGGTGTACGAGCAGTACTTC,CASSRDVGVYEQYF
TRBD1,-,TRBJ2-7,TRBV2,TGTGCCAGCAGTTATCCCGGACAGGGCGTCCGGAACGAGCAGTACTTC,CASSYPGQGVRNEQYF
-,-,TRBJ1-4,TRBV19,TGTGCCAGTAGTCTGGAGGGGCTCGTGGAAAAACTGTTTTTT,CASSLEGLVEKLFF
-,-,TRBJ1-3,TRBV19,TGTGCCAGTAGCCAAAGACGTATCTCTGGAAACACCATATATTTT,CASSQRRISGNTIYF
-,-,TRBJ2-7,TRBV19,TGTGCCAGTAGTATAGGACCCACCATTTCCTACGAGCAGTACTTC,CASSIGPTISYEQYF
-,-,TRBJ2-3,TRBV11-2,TGTGCCAGCACCCTTAGTACAGATACGCAGTATTTT,CASTLSTDTQYF
-,-,TRBJ1-2,TRBV6-2/TRBV6-3,TGTGCCAGCAGTTACTCGGCCGTAGGGAATGGCTATGGCTACACCTTC,CASSYSAVGNGYGYTF
TRBD1,-,TRBJ1-2,TRBV27,TGTGCCAGCAGTTTCGGAGGGGGCATAGGTGGCTACACCTTC,CASSFGGGIGGYTF
-,-,TRBJ1-6,TRBV5-6,TGTGCCAGCAGCTCCGACAGTCTCTATAATTCACCCCTCCACTTT,CASSSDSLYNSPLHF
TRBD2,-,TRBJ2-5,TRBV3-1/TRBV3-2,TGTGCCAGCACCGTAGCGGGGGCATCGAGCCAAGAGACCCAGTACTTC,CASTVAGASSQETQYF
TRBD1,-,TRBJ1-2,TRBV6-1,TGTGCCAGCAGTGAACCGGGGACAGGGGCGGGGTATGGCTACACCTTC,CASSEPGTGAGYGYTF
-,few,TRBJ1-4,TRBV30,TGTGCCTGGAGTAGGGGGGATAATGAAAAACTGTTTTTT,CAWSRGDNEKLFF
-,-,TRBJ1-1,TRBV2,TGTGCCAGCAGTGATTCGGTGGGGCCAATCGCTGAAGCTTTCTTT,CASSDSVGPIAEAFF
-,-,TRBJ1-4,TRBV28,TGTGCCAGCAGTACAGAAAAACTGTTTTTT,CASSTEKLFF
-,-,TRBJ1-2,TRBV7-8,TGTGCCAGCAGCTTAGCACCTAACTATGGCTACACCTTC,CASSLAPNYGYTF
-,-,TRBJ1-1,TRBV3-1/TRBV3-2,TGTGCCAGCAGCTATCGGCCGAACACTGAAGCTTTCTTT,CASSYRPNTEAFF
-,few,TRBJ2-2,TRBV3-1/TRBV3-2,TGTGCCAGCCGCCTAGCCGGAGGAGGTGGCGGGGAGCTGTTTTTT,CASRLAGGGGGELFF
TRBD2,-,TRBJ2-5,TRBV27,TGTGCCAGCAGTCCAGGACTAGCGGGGAAAGAGACCCAGTACTTC,CASSPGLAGKETQYF
-,once,TRBJ1-1,TRBV7-8,TGTGCCAGCAGCTTAGAGGACACTGAAGCTTTCTTT,CASSLEDTEAFF
-,-,TRBJ2-3,TRBV6-5,TGTGCCAGCAGTTACTCTCAGGGCCGCACAGATACGCAGTATTTT,CASSYSQGRTDTQYF
-,-,TRBJ2-7,TRBV5-1,TGCGCCAGCAGCTCGACTATCTCCTACGAGCAGTACTTC,CASSSTISYEQYF
TRBD1,-,TRBJ1-5,TRBV27,TGTGCCAGCAGTCTCGGACAGGGCAATCAGCCCCAGCATTTT,CASSLGQGNQPQHF
-,-,TRBJ2-2,TRBV19,TGTGCCAGTACCGAGGACAGCCAAAGAACCAACACCGGGGAGCTGTTTTTT,CASTEDSQRTNTGELFF
TRBD1,-,TRBJ2-1,TRBV3-1/TRBV3-2,TGTGCCAGCAGCCATCCGGGACAGGGGGCGAATGAGCAGTTCTTC,CASSHPGQGANEQFF
-,-,TRBJ1-2,TRBV11-2,TGTGCCAGCAGCTTAAGGGACCGCCGAAGCTACACCTTC,CASSLRDRRSYTF
TRBD1,-,TRBJ1-2,TRBV27,TGTGCCAGCAGTGGGGGACAGGCCTCCCGCTATGGCTACACCTTC,CASSGGQASRYGYTF
-,-,TRBJ1-1,TRBV5-1,TGCGCCAGCACGGCAGCCAACACTGAAGCTTTCTTT,CASTAANTEAFF
TRBD1,-,TRBJ1-5,TRBV5-6,TGTGCCAGCAGCTTACGGGGACAGGCCCAACGGCAGCCCCAGCATTTT,CASSLRGQAQRQPQHF
-,-,TRBJ1-1,TRBV6-5,TGTGCCAGCAGTTACCCATCTCAGACGGTGACTGAAGCTTTCTTT,CASSYPSQTVTEAFF